Listed below are T cell receptor beta chains from one sample, sequenced in a study of cytomegalovirus exposure and HLA in healthy donors. Repertoires were generated with immunoSEQ multiplex PCR, while TCRdb's copy carries only in-frame clones and drops some. Of more than 60,000 clones listed, roughly 80% are singletons. Sequencing used PBMCs. These TCRs come from a woman younger than 45 in good health and CMV-seronegative. CDR3s include the opening cysteine and the closing phenylalanine or tryptophan. The order of the fields is J gene, D gene, clone size, V gene, CDR3 protein, CDR3 DNA. D genes are given only for firm matches. Where a row states a size, it is once, few, many or the class of an expanded clone; other rows omit it.

J: TRBJ1-1; D: .; size: .; V: TRBV5-4; CDR3: CASSRASRDTEAFF; DNA: TGTGCCAGCAGCAGGGCATCCCGGGATACCGAAGCTTTCTTT
J: TRBJ1-1; D: .; size: .; V: TRBV5-6; CDR3: CASGGMNTEAFF; DNA: TGTGCCAGCGGCGGTATGAACACTGAAGCTTTCTTT
J: TRBJ1-4; D: .; size: .; V: TRBV5-1; CDR3: CASSLAISTREKLFF; DNA: TGCGCCAGCAGCTTGGCCATCAGTACAAGAGAAAAACTGTTTTTT
J: TRBJ2-3; D: .; size: .; V: TRBV2; CDR3: CASSVSAVTDTQYF; DNA: TGTGCCAGCAGTGTGTCTGCGGTCACAGATACGCAGTATTTT
J: TRBJ1-5; D: TRBD1; size: once; V: TRBV5-1; CDR3: CASSLDDRGHQPQHF; DNA: TGCGCCAGCAGCTTGGACGACAGGGGTCATCAGCCCCAGCATTTT
J: TRBJ2-2; D: TRBD2; size: .; V: TRBV7-2; CDR3: CASSLAGGTGELFF; DNA: TGTGCCAGCAGCTTGGCGGGGGGCACCGGGGAGCTGTTTTTT
J: TRBJ1-2; D: TRBD1; size: .; V: TRBV25-1; CDR3: CASSGQGNSYGYTF; DNA: TGTGCCAGCAGTGGACAGGGGAATTCCTATGGCTACACCTTC
J: TRBJ1-3; D: .; size: .; V: TRBV6-1; CDR3: CASKTYSGNTIYF; DNA: TGTGCCAGCAAAACCTACTCTGGAAACACCATATATTTT
J: TRBJ2-3; D: .; size: few; V: TRBV5-5; CDR3: CASSWGRQSDTQYF; DNA: TGTGCCAGCAGCTGGGGCCGACAGTCAGATACGCAGTATTTT
J: TRBJ1-1; D: .; size: .; V: TRBV19; CDR3: CASSEGGRTEAFF; DNA: TGTGCCAGCTCAGAGGGGGGGAGGACTGAAGCTTTCTTT
J: TRBJ1-2; D: .; size: once; V: TRBV7-9; CDR3: CASSGQLYGYTF; DNA: TGTGCCAGCAGTGGACAACTCTATGGCTACACCTTC
J: TRBJ2-7; D: .; size: .; V: TRBV27; CDR3: CASSIQESYEQYF; DNA: TGTGCCAGCAGTATACAGGAGTCCTACGAGCAGTACTTC
J: TRBJ2-3; D: .; size: once; V: TRBV6-4; CDR3: CASRARDTPSTDTQYF; DNA: TGTGCCAGCAGAGCCCGGGACACTCCTAGCACAGATACGCAGTATTTT
J: TRBJ1-4; D: .; size: .; V: TRBV28; CDR3: CASISRGTSRLFF; DNA: TGTGCCAGCATCTCCCGAGGAACCAGTAGACTGTTTTTT
J: TRBJ2-1; D: .; size: few; V: TRBV6-6; CDR3: CASSYPQKIEQFF; DNA: TGTGCCAGCAGTTACCCACAAAAGATTGAGCAGTTCTTC
J: TRBJ1-3; D: .; size: .; V: TRBV5-1; CDR3: CASSIGSSGNTIYF; DNA: TGCGCCAGCAGCATAGGGAGTTCTGGAAACACCATATATTTT
J: TRBJ2-5; D: TRBD1; size: .; V: TRBV30; CDR3: CAWRKQGLGETQYF; DNA: TGTGCCTGGAGGAAACAGGGGTTAGGGGAGACCCAGTACTTC
J: TRBJ1-4; D: .; size: .; V: TRBV13; CDR3: CASSWGGEKLFF; DNA: TGTGCCAGCAGTTGGGGAGGGGAAAAACTGTTTTTT
J: TRBJ2-7; D: .; size: .; V: TRBV28; CDR3: CASSLGDEQYF; DNA: TGTGCCAGCAGTCTAGGGGACGAGCAGTACTTC
J: TRBJ1-2; D: .; size: few; V: TRBV5-1; CDR3: CASSPAQSGSGYTF; DNA: TGCGCCAGCAGCCCAGCACAATCAGGGTCCGGCTACACCTTC
J: TRBJ2-3; D: TRBD2; size: .; V: TRBV19; CDR3: CASSEGLAGAADTQYF; DNA: TGTGCCAGTAGTGAGGGACTAGCGGGAGCTGCCGATACGCAGTATTTT
J: TRBJ1-1; D: TRBD1; size: .; V: TRBV10-3; CDR3: CAISGQGKTEAFF; DNA: TGTGCCATCAGTGGACAGGGGAAGACTGAAGCTTTCTTT
J: TRBJ1-1; D: TRBD1; size: .; V: TRBV4-2; CDR3: CASSQPGTGGFTEAFF; DNA: TGTGCCAGCAGCCAGCCCGGGACAGGGGGTTTCACTGAAGCTTTCTTT
J: TRBJ1-2; D: .; size: once; V: TRBV4-1; CDR3: CASSQDVDPLRTIGYTF; DNA: TGCGCCAGCAGCCAAGATGTAGATCCTTTGCGAACTATTGGCTACACCTTC
J: TRBJ2-1; D: TRBD2; size: once; V: TRBV28; CDR3: CASSLLLAGELYNEQFF; DNA: TGTGCCAGCAGTCTCCTACTAGCGGGGGAACTTTACAATGAGCAGTTCTTC
J: TRBJ2-7; D: TRBD1; size: .; V: TRBV5-4; CDR3: CASSPGQGSSYEQYF; DNA: TGTGCCAGCAGCCCCGGACAGGGTAGCTCCTACGAGCAGTACTTC
J: TRBJ1-1; D: .; size: .; V: TRBV5-1; CDR3: CASSRQVMNTEAFF; DNA: TGCGCCAGCAGCCGACAGGTCATGAACACTGAAGCTTTCTTT
J: TRBJ2-1; D: TRBD1; size: once; V: TRBV6-5; CDR3: CASSLGTGLSNEQFF; DNA: TGTGCCAGCAGCCTAGGGACAGGGTTAAGCAATGAGCAGTTCTTC
J: TRBJ2-5; D: TRBD2; size: .; V: TRBV18; CDR3: CASSIAGQETQYF; DNA: TGTGCCAGCTCGATAGCGGGGCAAGAGACCCAGTACTTC
J: TRBJ2-7; D: .; size: .; V: TRBV7-9; CDR3: CASSMDSYEQYF; DNA: TGTGCCAGCAGTATGGACAGCTACGAGCAGTACTTC
J: TRBJ1-1; D: TRBD1; size: .; V: TRBV6-1; CDR3: CASSAMGQKRETEAFF; DNA: TGTGCCAGCAGTGCGATGGGACAGAAGAGGGAAACTGAAGCTTTCTTT
J: TRBJ2-5; D: .; size: .; V: TRBV28; CDR3: CASRPADIETQYF; DNA: TGTGCCAGCAGACCCGCGGATATTGAGACCCAGTACTTC
J: TRBJ1-4; D: .; size: .; V: TRBV27; CDR3: CASSSGTKATNEKLFF; DNA: TGTGCCAGCAGTTCCGGGACAAAGGCAACTAATGAAAAACTGTTTTTT
J: TRBJ1-1; D: .; size: .; V: TRBV9; CDR3: CASSVGSGQSEAFF; DNA: TGTGCCAGCAGCGTAGGGTCTGGGCAGAGTGAAGCTTTCTTT
J: TRBJ1-1; D: .; size: once; V: TRBV9; CDR3: CASTLDTLNTEAFF; DNA: TGTGCCAGCACCCTTGACACCCTGAACACTGAAGCTTTCTTT
J: TRBJ2-7; D: TRBD1; size: few; V: TRBV7-9; CDR3: CASSSTIRSRDREYEQYF; DNA: TGTGCCAGCAGCTCCACAATTAGAAGCCGGGACAGGGAATACGAGCAGTACTTC
J: TRBJ1-2; D: .; size: .; V: TRBV2; CDR3: CASSGGGGNYGYTF; DNA: TGTGCCAGCAGTGGGGGCGGGGGTAACTATGGCTACACCTTC
J: TRBJ1-1; D: .; size: .; V: TRBV23-1; CDR3: CASSHLSGGRRAFF; DNA: TGCGCCAGCAGTCACCTCTCCGGAGGGCGTCGGGCTTTCTTT
J: TRBJ2-2; D: TRBD2; size: .; V: TRBV7-9; CDR3: CASSSPGLAGVWNTGELFF; DNA: TGTGCCAGCAGCTCGCCGGGACTAGCGGGGGTGTGGAACACCGGGGAGCTGTTTTTT
J: TRBJ1-1; D: TRBD1; size: .; V: TRBV5-1; CDR3: CASGHRGNTEAFF; DNA: TGCGCCAGCGGACACAGGGGGAATACTGAAGCTTTCTTT
J: TRBJ1-1; D: .; size: .; V: TRBV5-6; CDR3: CASSLQGVEWTEAFF; DNA: TGTGCCAGCAGCTTACAGGGTGTCGAGTGGACTGAAGCTTTCTTT
J: TRBJ2-2; D: .; size: few; V: TRBV5-6; CDR3: CASSLRLAHTGELFF; DNA: TGTGCCAGCAGCTTGCGGTTAGCACACACCGGGGAGCTGTTTTTT
J: TRBJ2-2; D: TRBD2; size: .; V: TRBV7-8; CDR3: CASSLPAGTTNTGELFF; DNA: TGTGCCAGCAGCTTACCGGCCGGGACTACGAACACCGGGGAGCTGTTTTTT
J: TRBJ2-2; D: TRBD2; size: .; V: TRBV11-3; CDR3: CASSPKRGGTGELFF; DNA: TGTGCCAGCAGCCCCAAGCGGGGGGGAACCGGGGAGCTGTTTTTT
J: TRBJ2-5; D: .; size: .; V: TRBV7-2; CDR3: CASSLALLAETQYF; DNA: TGTGCCAGCAGCTTAGCGCTGTTGGCAGAGACCCAGTACTTC
J: TRBJ2-2; D: .; size: few; V: TRBV7-9; CDR3: CASSLRATGELFF; DNA: TGTGCCAGCAGCTTGAGAGCGACCGGGGAGCTGTTTTTT
J: TRBJ2-3; D: .; size: .; V: TRBV5-1; CDR3: CASSLGQYADTQYF; DNA: TGCGCCAGCAGCTTGGGACAATATGCAGATACGCAGTATTTT
J: TRBJ2-2; D: .; size: .; V: TRBV4-1; CDR3: CASSLYLGPRSTGELFF; DNA: TGCGCCAGCAGCCTTTATTTGGGCCCCCGGTCCACCGGGGAGCTGTTTTTT
J: TRBJ1-1; D: .; size: .; V: TRBV23-1; CDR3: CASSLRQKPLDTEAFF; DNA: TGCGCCAGCAGTCTACGACAGAAGCCCTTGGACACTGAAGCTTTCTTT
J: TRBJ2-7; D: .; size: .; V: TRBV7-2; CDR3: CASSSSSGGGEQYF; DNA: TGTGCCAGCAGCTCCTCGTCGGGTGGTGGTGAGCAGTACTTC
J: TRBJ1-1; D: TRBD1; size: .; V: TRBV28; CDR3: CASGPGQGTEAFF; DNA: TGTGCCAGCGGTCCGGGACAGGGGACTGAAGCTTTCTTT
J: TRBJ1-4; D: .; size: .; V: TRBV5-1; CDR3: CASSLTVTNEKLFF; DNA: TGCGCCAGCAGCTTGACGGTAACTAATGAAAAACTGTTTTTT
J: TRBJ1-5; D: .; size: .; V: TRBV7-6; CDR3: CASSLAPDLAPPQHF; DNA: TGTGCCAGCAGCTTAGCGCCTGATTTGGCCCCGCCCCAGCATTTT